Sequencing of this T cell receptor (beta chain) was carried out in a study of CD8+ T cells in alopecia areata (dated by TCRdb to the late 2010s). In the study overall: Treated patients were enrolled in an open-label pilot trial of oral tofacitinib, 5 to 10 mg twice daily, for moderate-to-severe alopecia areata. Tofacitinib was administered for 6 to 18 months, and 6 months of follow-up off drug were then conducted to assess delayed response and recurrence. TCRbeta CDR3 regions were amplified by immunoSEQ multiplex PCR using 35 Vbeta forward and 13 Jbeta reverse primers. Human TCRbeta sequencing covered scalp tissue and sorted CD4+ and CD8+ peripheral blood T cells from patchy and totalis/universalis alopecia areata patients and healthy controls. In both human patients and the C3H/HeJ mouse model, the study applied high-throughput TCRbeta sequencing to look at T cell clonal expansion in alopecia areata. For the treated patients, the SALT score, which quantifies what percentage of scalp surface area is affected, served as the measure of disease severity. RNA was obtained with the PAXgene miRNA kit for fixed scalp, the miRNeasy kit for PBMCs, and the RNeasy kit for mouse skin. Scalp clonality was compared across normal scalp (n=4), patchy alopecia areata scalp (n=8), and alopecia totalis/universalis scalp (n=8). Tofacitinib-treated patients had biopsies at baseline and at 4 and 24 weeks of treatment, with a later scalp biopsy in several patients. Overall results and qualifications from the work: Tofacitinib significantly lowered scalp clonality and the number of expanded CD8+ clones among the top 100 scalp clones. Compared with normal scalp, lesional scalp had higher clonality and more expanded CD8+ clones, particularly in alopecia totalis/universalis, a pattern that suggests antigenic drive. Scalp TCR repertoire analysis is complicated because resident alphabeta T cells in normal human skin are also sequenced, whereas mouse skin is dominated by gammadelta T cells. Shared TCR sequences between patients were less evident than in mice, which may be partly attributable to HLA diversity in the patient population. Many expanded lesional clones persisted in scalp and blood during tofacitinib treatment, which may partly explain relapse after stopping treatment. Because the treated cohort was small and included a single nonresponder, larger studies are needed to assess links between baseline CD8+ expansion and response.

The label giving this sample's time point can be read as: roughly 24 weeks on oral tofacitinib. The treatment or condition label for this specimen denotes: oral pan-JAK inhibitor, 5-10 mg twice daily. Lesional scalp punch biopsies and peripheral blood were collected from alopecia areata patients. After PBMCs were isolated by density centrifugation and stained for CD3, CD4 and CD8, a FACSAria was used to sort CD4+ and CD8+ T cells. CDR1 is given as SQVTM and CDR2 as ANQGSEA, both from the germline V gene. Cut back by 1 base and 0 bases, the V and J ends lie 12 bases apart. Its CDR3 holds 16 amino acids, cysteine through phenylalanine. CDR3 DNA is the only sequence kept; it has 48 bases, read in frame from the first base. Note on this clone: The antigen this receptor binds is unknown. Base-call qualities are not available, and no considerably larger clone is one nucleotide away.

Libraries were made using the immunoSEQ multiplex PCR assay. RNA was extracted from all samples and reverse transcribed into cDNA, which served as template for TCR sequencing. SuperScript III was used to make first-strand cDNA, primed with a 2:1 mix of oligo-dT and random hexamers. A synthetic immune receptor repertoire was used to gauge amplification bias, and whatever bias remained was removed computationally. Processing in the source paper ran as follows. Raw reads were preprocessed for error removal, and CDR3 was defined according to IMGT conventions as running from the conserved cysteine to phenylalanine. Clonality was computed by normalizing Shannon entropy by log2 of the number of productive unique TCRs and subtracting the result from 1. CD4 or CD8 identity of scalp clones was inferred by cross-referencing scalp TCRbeta sequences with sorted blood CD4 and CD8 repertoires. This immuneACCESS table, as held by TCRdb, lists in-frame sequences with V and J called but not all clones. Of the missing ones, under half trace to an unresolved V gene in checked studies; the others have no known cause. V and J calls and clone size are as listed in that table; D and trimming were resolved from the DNA. This sample is represented by approximately 300,000 clones; 58% of them were singletons. The ten largest clones represent more than 1.5% of the sample.

This sequence was found in a human donor with alopecia areata. The source material was CD4+ T cells sorted from blood, sampled at week 24, from a patient treated with tofacitinib. The chain couples TRBV29-1 to TRBJ1-4, with no D gene named confidently. This receptor has the CDR3 CSVEAPVSATNEKLFF. The nucleotide sequence is given as TGCAGCGTTGAAGCCCCAGTTTCGGCAACTAATGAAAAACTGTTTTTT.